This TCR beta chain was sequenced in a study of control samples from healthy donors and cancer patients. Profiled with immunoSEQ multiplex PCR; TCRdb holds only in-frame clones, not every one. The sample shows under 150,000 clones, about 88% of them seen only once. Per germline, CDR1 LNHDA and CDR2 SQIVND (reference sequence). The CDR3 is made up of 14 amino acids. Trimming pared 8 bases from V and 4 bases from J, leaving 15 bases between. Sequencing was performed on blood. V is TRBV19 and J is TRBJ2-1; D may be TRBD2 (6 bases). The receptor comes from a woman aged 25 to 39 in good health. This chain's CDR3 is CASRPGLIYNEQFF. CDR3 DNA: TGTGCCAGTCGCCCGGGACTGATTTACAATGAGCAGTTCTTC. Based on the CDR3 plus reference TRBV19 and TRBJ2-1, the full variable domain is DGGITQSPKYLFRKEGQNVTLSCEQNLNHDAMYWYRQDPGQGLRLIYYSQIVNDFQKGDIAEGYSVSREKKESFPLTVTSAQKNPTAFYLCASRPGLIYNEQFFGPGTRLTVL.